This is a list of T cell receptor beta chains from one sample in a study of lymphopenia after photon versus proton radiotherapy. Some clones are missing from TCRdb's copy, which holds only in-frame ones; the method was immunoSEQ multiplex PCR. The table includes tens of thousands of clones, roughly 93% detected once. This material consisted of peripheral blood, taken from a patient treated with photon-based radiotherapy. These receptors originate from an older woman with pancreatic cancer. The CDR3 runs from the conserved cysteine through the conserved F or W. A D gene is named only where the DNA matches it firmly. Rows give clone size only sometimes, using once, few, many, or a class for an expanded clone.

J | size | V | D | DNA | CDR3
TRBJ1-2 | NA | TRBV4-3 | NA | TGCGCCAGCAGTCAAGATGGGGGGACACCCTATGGCTACACCTTC | CASSQDGGTPYGYTF
TRBJ1-2 | NA | TRBV28 | NA | TGTGCCAGCAGTTTAAGGGCTTTCAACTATGGCTACACCTTC | CASSLRAFNYGYTF
TRBJ1-3 | NA | TRBV4-3 | TRBD1 | TGCGCCAGCAGCCAAGGGACAGGCTCTGGAAACACCATATATTTT | CASSQGTGSGNTIYF
TRBJ2-5 | NA | TRBV14 | TRBD1 | TGTGCCAGCAGCCTTGGGACAGGACTCCAAGAGACCCAGTACTTC | CASSLGTGLQETQYF
TRBJ2-7 | NA | TRBV5-6 | NA | TGTGCCAGCAGCTTGGGGACGGACGAGCAGTACTTC | CASSLGTDEQYF
TRBJ2-7 | NA | TRBV7-2 | NA | TGTGCCAGCAGCTTAGACCCGGCTACCTACGAGCAGTACTTC | CASSLDPATYEQYF
TRBJ2-6 | NA | TRBV7-9 | TRBD2 | TGTGCCAGCACCCGGGGGGTTGACTCTGGGGCCAACGTCCTGACTTTC | CASTRGVDSGANVLTF
TRBJ2-4 | NA | TRBV7-3 | NA | TGTGCCAGCAGCCAAGGACCCGCCTTCACAGGAAACATTCAGTACTTC | CASSQGPAFTGNIQYF
TRBJ1-3 | NA | TRBV6-6 | TRBD1 | TGTGCCAGCAGTCTGGACAGGGGGCTTGGTGGAAACACCATATATTTT | CASSLDRGLGGNTIYF
TRBJ2-5 | NA | TRBV9 | NA | TGTGCCAGCAGCGTAGGCCAGATAGAGACCCAGTACTTC | CASSVGQIETQYF
TRBJ2-1 | once | TRBV7-8 | TRBD2 | TGTGCCAGCAGCTTAGTCGAAACGGGAGGGTACAATGAGCAGTTCTTC | CASSLVETGGYNEQFF
TRBJ2-5 | once | TRBV12-5 | NA | TGTGCTAGTGGTTCCCTCCCGGGCGAGACCCAGTACTTC | CASGSLPGETQYF
TRBJ1-2 | NA | TRBV7-3 | NA | TGTGCCAGCAGCTCAAACTCGGGGGGATCTGGCTACACCTTC | CASSSNSGGSGYTF
TRBJ2-5 | NA | TRBV6-1 | NA | TGTGCCAGCAGTGAATACGAGGCGACCCAGTACTTC | CASSEYEATQYF
TRBJ2-5 | NA | TRBV11-2 | NA | TGTGCCAGCAGCTTAGAGGCTGCAGGGGAATGGGAGACCCAGTACTTC | CASSLEAAGEWETQYF
TRBJ2-2 | NA | TRBV29-1 | NA | TGCAGCGTCTTTGCCGGCGCGAACACCGGGGAGCTGTTTTTT | CSVFAGANTGELFF
TRBJ2-7 | once | TRBV5-5 | TRBD2 | TGTGCCAGCAGCTTGATACTAGCGGGAGGGGGTTTCAACGAGCAGTACTTC | CASSLILAGGGFNEQYF
TRBJ1-5 | once | TRBV5-1 | NA | TGCGCCAGCAGCTTGGATGGTGGGGGACCCAATCAGCCCCAGCATTTT | CASSLDGGGPNQPQHF
TRBJ2-5 | NA | TRBV4-3 | NA | TGCGCCAGCAGCCAAGGTTTGAGTGGGACCCAGTACTTC | CASSQGLSGTQYF
TRBJ2-5 | NA | TRBV29-1 | TRBD1 | TGCAGCGTGGAAGGACAGGGAGGCACCCAGTACTTC | CSVEGQGGTQYF
TRBJ2-5 | NA | TRBV6-1 | NA | TGTGCCAGCAGTGAGGTCGGAGCACAAGAGACCCAGTACTTC | CASSEVGAQETQYF
TRBJ2-1 | NA | TRBV10-3 | TRBD1 | TGTGCCATCAGTGAGGTCCTGGGACAGGGGGTTGAGCAGTTCTTC | CAISEVLGQGVEQFF
TRBJ2-3 | NA | TRBV29-1 | NA | TGCAGCGTGAAATACACAGATACGCAGTATTTT | CSVKYTDTQYF
TRBJ1-4 | NA | TRBV5-6 | NA | TGTGCCAGCTCACCAGACCCAACTAATGAAAAACTGTTTTTT | CASSPDPTNEKLFF
TRBJ2-3 | NA | TRBV28 | TRBD1 | TGTGGAACGGACAGGGCCGGAAATACGCAGTATTTT | CGTDRAGNTQYF
TRBJ2-5 | NA | TRBV9 | NA | TGTGCCAGCAGCCCCCCCCAGGGCAATTGGTACCAAGAGACCCAGTACTTC | CASSPPQGNWYQETQYF
TRBJ2-1 | NA | TRBV7-2 | TRBD2 | TGTGCCAGCAGCTTCCAGGGACTAGCGGAGAGCTCCTACAATGAGCAGTTCTTC | CASSFQGLAESSYNEQFF
TRBJ2-7 | NA | TRBV5-1 | NA | TGCGCCAGTCGCCCAGGGGACCCCTCCTACGAGCAGTACTTC | CASRPGDPSYEQYF
TRBJ2-7 | NA | TRBV7-2 | NA | TGTGCCAGCAGCTTCAAATTGGCAGGATCCTTGGGCCAGCAGTACTTC | CASSFKLAGSLGQQYF
TRBJ2-2 | NA | TRBV6-7 | TRBD2 | TGTGCCAGCAGTTACGGGCGGGAGGCGGGCACCGGGGAGCTGTTTTTT | CASSYGREAGTGELFF
TRBJ2-4 | NA | TRBV7-9 | NA | TGTGCCAGCAGCTTAGCCGTGGACCCTGCCAAAAACATTCAGTACTTC | CASSLAVDPAKNIQYF
TRBJ1-3 | NA | TRBV19 | NA | TGTGCCAGTAGTATGTGGCGGACCTCTGGAAACACCATATATTTT | CASSMWRTSGNTIYF
TRBJ2-1 | once | TRBV11-2 | NA | TGTGCCAGCAGCTTAGGTCGTAAAGTTGGCGGCCGCTCCTACAATGAGCAGTTCTTC | CASSLGRKVGGRSYNEQFF
TRBJ1-5 | once | TRBV6-5 | TRBD1 | TGTGCCAGCAGGACTACCTTACAGGGGAATCAGCCCCAGCATTTT | CASRTTLQGNQPQHF
TRBJ2-7 | NA | TRBV5-1 | TRBD1 | TGCGCCAGCAGCGCCGGGACAGGGGGCTCCTACGAGCAGTACTTC | CASSAGTGGSYEQYF
TRBJ2-2 | NA | TRBV9 | TRBD2 | TGTGCCAGCAGCGCGGGGACTAGCGGGAGGGCCCCCGGGGAGCTGTTTTTT | CASSAGTSGRAPGELFF
TRBJ2-2 | NA | TRBV5-1 | NA | TGCGCCAGCAGCTTGGCAGGGAACGCCGGGGAGCTGTTTTTT | CASSLAGNAGELFF
TRBJ1-5 | NA | TRBV9 | TRBD1 | TGTGCCAGCAGCCCGACACAGGGGGCTTGGGAGCCCCAGCATTTT | CASSPTQGAWEPQHF
TRBJ2-7 | NA | TRBV5-1 | NA | TGCGCCAGCAGCTTGGGCAGTTCCGACTCCTACGAGCAGTACTTC | CASSLGSSDSYEQYF
TRBJ2-7 | few | TRBV6-1 | NA | TGTGCCAGCAACCGGGACAACTCCTACGAGCAGTACTTC | CASNRDNSYEQYF
TRBJ2-1 | NA | TRBV7-2 | NA | TGTGCCAGCAGGCCCCGTCGTGAGTACAATGAGCAGTTCTTC | CASRPRREYNEQFF